The present T cell receptor (beta chain) was sequenced within a study of cytomegalovirus exposure and HLA in healthy donors. The CDR3 is 20 amino acids. Germline values: CDR1 SGHTA, CDR2 FQGNSA. Trimming took 0 bases from V and 1 from J; bases not matched to a gene: 17. 60 Vbeta and 13 Jbeta primers were used in PCR. In the authors' methods: Some 10 million of about 88 million unique TCR beta chains were shared, per a later count. Repertoires were generated with immunoSEQ multiplex PCR, while TCRdb's copy carries only in-frame clones and drops some. Clonal size and the V and J genes are those of that table, whereas D and trimming came from the DNA. The table has about 210,000 clones, about 75% seen once.

The sample comprised PBMCs. The J gene is TRBJ2-7, the V gene TRBV7-2; TRBD1 agrees at 8 bases. The TCR sequence derives from a male donor in good health and CMV-seronegative. The CDR3 here is CASSLALLPGQASLSYEQYF. CDR3 coding DNA: TGTGCCAGCAGCTTAGCGTTGTTACCGGGACAGGCCTCGTTATCCTACGAGCAGTACTTC.